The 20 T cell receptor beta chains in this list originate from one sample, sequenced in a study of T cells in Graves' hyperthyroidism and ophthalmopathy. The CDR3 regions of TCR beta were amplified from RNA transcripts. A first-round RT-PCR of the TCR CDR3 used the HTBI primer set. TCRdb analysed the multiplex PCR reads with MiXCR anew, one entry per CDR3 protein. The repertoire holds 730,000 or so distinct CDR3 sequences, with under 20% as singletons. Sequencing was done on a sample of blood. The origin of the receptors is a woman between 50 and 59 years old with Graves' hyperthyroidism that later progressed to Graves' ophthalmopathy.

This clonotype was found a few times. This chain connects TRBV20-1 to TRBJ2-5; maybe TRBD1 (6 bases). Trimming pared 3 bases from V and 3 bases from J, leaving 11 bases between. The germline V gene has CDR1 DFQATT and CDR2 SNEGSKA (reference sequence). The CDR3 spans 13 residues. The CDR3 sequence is CSASWDTEETQYF. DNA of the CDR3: TGCAGTGCTAGTTGGGACACGGAAGAGACCCAGTACTTC.

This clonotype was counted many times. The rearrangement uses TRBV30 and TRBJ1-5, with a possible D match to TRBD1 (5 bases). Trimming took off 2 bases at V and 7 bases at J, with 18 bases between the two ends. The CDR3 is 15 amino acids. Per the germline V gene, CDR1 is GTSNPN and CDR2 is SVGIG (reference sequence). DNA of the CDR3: TGTGCCTGGAGTCCCAGGACAAGTCTTCGGCAGCCCCAGCATTTT. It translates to CAWSPRTSLRQPQHF.

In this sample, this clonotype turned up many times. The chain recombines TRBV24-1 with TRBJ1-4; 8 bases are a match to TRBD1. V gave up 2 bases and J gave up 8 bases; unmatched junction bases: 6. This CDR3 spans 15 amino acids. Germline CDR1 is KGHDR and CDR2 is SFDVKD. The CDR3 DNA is TGTGCCACCAGTGATTCCGGACAGGGAGGGGAAAAACTGTTTTTT. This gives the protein CATSDSGQGGEKLFF.

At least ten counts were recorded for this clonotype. The CDR3 reads CASSNSDIVYGYTF. CDR3 nucleotides: TGTGCCAGCAGTAACTCTGATATCGTGTATGGCTACACCTTC. This rearrangement joins TRBV13 to TRBJ1-2; D gene uncertain. The CDR3 contains 14 residues. The germline V gene encodes CDR1 PRHDT and CDR2 FYEKMQ (reference sequence). Between the trimmed V and J ends, which lost 6 bases and 5 bases, there was a span of 16 bases.

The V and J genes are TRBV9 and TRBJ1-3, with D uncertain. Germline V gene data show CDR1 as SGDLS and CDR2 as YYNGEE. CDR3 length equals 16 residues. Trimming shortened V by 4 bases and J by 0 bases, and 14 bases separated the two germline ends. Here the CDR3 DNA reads TGTGCCAGCAGCTTCCGCCGCCAACTCTCTGGAAACACCATATATTTT. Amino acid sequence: CASSFRRQLSGNTIYF.

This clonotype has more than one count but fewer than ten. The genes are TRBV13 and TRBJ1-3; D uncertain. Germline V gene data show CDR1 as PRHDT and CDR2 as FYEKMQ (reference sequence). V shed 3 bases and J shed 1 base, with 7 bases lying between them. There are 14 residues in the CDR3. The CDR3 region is CASSFGQSGNTIYF. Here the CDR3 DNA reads TGTGCCAGCAGCTTCGGGCAGTCTGGAAACACCATATATTTT.

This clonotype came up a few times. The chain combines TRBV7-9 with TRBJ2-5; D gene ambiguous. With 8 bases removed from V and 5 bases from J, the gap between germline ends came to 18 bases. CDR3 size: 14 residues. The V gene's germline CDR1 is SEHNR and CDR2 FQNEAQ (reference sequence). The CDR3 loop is CASGKTQFRETQYF. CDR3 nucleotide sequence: TGTGCCAGCGGGAAAACACAATTCCGGGAGACCCAGTACTTC.

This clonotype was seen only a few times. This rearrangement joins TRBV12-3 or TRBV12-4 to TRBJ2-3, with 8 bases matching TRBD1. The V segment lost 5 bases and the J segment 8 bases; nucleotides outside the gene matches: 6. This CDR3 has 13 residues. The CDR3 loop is CASSGDRGGTQYF. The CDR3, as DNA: TGTGCCAGCAGTGGAGACAGGGGTGGTACGCAGTATTTT.

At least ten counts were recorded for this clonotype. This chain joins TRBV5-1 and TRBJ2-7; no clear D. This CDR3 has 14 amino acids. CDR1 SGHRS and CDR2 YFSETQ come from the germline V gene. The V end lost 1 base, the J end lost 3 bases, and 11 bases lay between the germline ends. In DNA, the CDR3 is TGCGCCAGCAGCTTGAGTGGAGAATTCTACGAGCAGTACTTC. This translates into CASSLSGEFYEQYF.

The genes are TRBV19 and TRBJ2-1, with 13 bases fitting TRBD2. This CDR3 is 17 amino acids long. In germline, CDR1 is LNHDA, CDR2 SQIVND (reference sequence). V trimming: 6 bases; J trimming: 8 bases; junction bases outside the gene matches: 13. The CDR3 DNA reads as TGTGCCAGTAGCAGCGGGACTAGCGGGGACGGGAGGGATGAGCAGTTCTTC. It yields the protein CASSSGTSGDGRDEQFF.

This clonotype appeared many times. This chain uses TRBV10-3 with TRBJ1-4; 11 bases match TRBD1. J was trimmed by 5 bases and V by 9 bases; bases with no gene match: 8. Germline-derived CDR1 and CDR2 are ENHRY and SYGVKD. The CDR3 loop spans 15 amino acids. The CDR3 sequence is CAMSPGQGDNEKLFF. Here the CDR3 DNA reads TGTGCCATGAGTCCGGGACAGGGGGACAATGAAAAACTGTTTTTT.

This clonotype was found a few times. The CDR3 sequence is CASSQDLAGVGYTF. The CDR3 region has the DNA TGTGCCAGCAGCCAAGATTTGGCGGGGGTTGGCTACACCTTC. The chain is built from TRBV3-1 and TRBJ1-2; TRBD1 is a possible D gene (5 bases). The CDR3 runs 14 residues. In germline, CDR1 is LGHDT, CDR2 YNNKEL (reference sequence). With 0 bases removed from V and 7 bases from J, the gap between germline ends came to 12 bases.

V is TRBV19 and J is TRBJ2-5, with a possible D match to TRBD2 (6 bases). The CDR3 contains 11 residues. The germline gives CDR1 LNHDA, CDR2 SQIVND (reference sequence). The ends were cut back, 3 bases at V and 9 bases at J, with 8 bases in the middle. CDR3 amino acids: CASSIGGAQYF. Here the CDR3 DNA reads TGTGCCAGTAGTATTGGCGGGGCCCAGTACTTC. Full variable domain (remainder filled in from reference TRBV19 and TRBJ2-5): DGGITQSPKYLFRKEGQNVTLSCEQNLNHDAMYWYRQDPGQGLRLIYYSQIVNDFQKGDIAEGYSVSREKKESFPLTVTSAQKNPTAFYLCASSIGGAQYFGPGTRLLVL.

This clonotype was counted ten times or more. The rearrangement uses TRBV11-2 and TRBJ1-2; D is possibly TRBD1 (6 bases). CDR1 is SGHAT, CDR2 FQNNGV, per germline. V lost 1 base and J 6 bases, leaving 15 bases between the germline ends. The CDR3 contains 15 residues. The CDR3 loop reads CASSLVEWGADGYTF. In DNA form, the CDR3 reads TGTGCCAGCAGCTTAGTTGAGTGGGGGGCGGATGGCTACACCTTC.

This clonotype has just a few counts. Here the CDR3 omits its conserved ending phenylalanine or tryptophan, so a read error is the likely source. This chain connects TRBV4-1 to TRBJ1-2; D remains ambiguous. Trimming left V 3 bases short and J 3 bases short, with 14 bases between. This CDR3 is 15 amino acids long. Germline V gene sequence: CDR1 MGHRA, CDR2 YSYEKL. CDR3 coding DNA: TGCGCCAGCAGCCACGAGGGTCGAGACCACTATGGCTACACCCTC. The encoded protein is CASSHEGRDHYGYTL.

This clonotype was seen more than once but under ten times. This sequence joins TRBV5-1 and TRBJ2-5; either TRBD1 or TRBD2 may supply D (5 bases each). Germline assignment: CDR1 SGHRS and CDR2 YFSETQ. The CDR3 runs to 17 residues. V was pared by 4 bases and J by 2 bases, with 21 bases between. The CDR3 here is CASSRSRGPTGQETQYF. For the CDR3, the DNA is TGCGCCAGCAGCCGTTCGAGGGGCCCGACTGGTCAAGAGACCCAGTACTTC.

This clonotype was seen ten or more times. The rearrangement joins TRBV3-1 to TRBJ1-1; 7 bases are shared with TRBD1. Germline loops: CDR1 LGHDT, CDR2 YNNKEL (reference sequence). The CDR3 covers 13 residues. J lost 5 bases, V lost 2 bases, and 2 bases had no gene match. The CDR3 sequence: CASSQIQGTEAFF. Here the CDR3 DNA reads TGTGCCAGCAGCCAAATACAGGGGACTGAAGCTTTCTTT.

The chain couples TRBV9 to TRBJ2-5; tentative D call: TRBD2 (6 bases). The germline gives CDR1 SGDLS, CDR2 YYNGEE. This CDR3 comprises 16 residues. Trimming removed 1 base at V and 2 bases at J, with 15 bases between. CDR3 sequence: CASSVKGGAGQETQYF. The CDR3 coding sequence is TGTGCCAGCAGCGTAAAGGGCGGGGCCGGTCAAGAGACCCAGTACTTC.

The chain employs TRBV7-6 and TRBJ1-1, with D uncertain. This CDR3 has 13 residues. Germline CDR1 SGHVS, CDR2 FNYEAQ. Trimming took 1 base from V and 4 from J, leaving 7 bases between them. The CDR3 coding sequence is TGTGCCAGCAGCTTAGAGTTGGCCACTGAAGCTTTCTTT. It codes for CASSLELATEAFF.

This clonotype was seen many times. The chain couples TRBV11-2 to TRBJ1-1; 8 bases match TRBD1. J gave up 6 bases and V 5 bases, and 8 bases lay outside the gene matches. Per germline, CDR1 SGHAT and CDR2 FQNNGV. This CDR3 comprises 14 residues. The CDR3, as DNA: TGTGCCAGCAGCCCTGGACAGGGTTCTCCTGAAGCTTTCTTT. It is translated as CASSPGQGSPEAFF.